A single T cell receptor beta chain is shown here with its context. Its antigen is not identified. The germline CDR1 and CDR2 sequences are GTSNPN and SVGIG (reference sequence). With V trimmed by 5 bases and J by 2 bases, 3 bases remained unmatched. This CDR3 region has 13 residues. This specimen comes from a study of vaccination effects on CD4 cells after COVID-19. Overall study: Peptide-pool stimulation followed by sequencing identified expanded antigen-specific CD4+ clonotypes in the ViraFEST assay. The study's findings and limits: Few convalescent patients, and no early post-infection timepoints, were available to the study.

Method: immunoSEQ multiplex PCR; TCRdb's copy keeps in-frame clones and lacks some. This table holds under 40,000 clones, approximately 70% found once. After less than twelve days in culture, the CD4+ T cells were isolated. Testing of the vaccine recipients showed negative nucleocapsid antibodies and no prior SARS-CoV-2 infection. This TCR was sampled from a human donor who received a COVID-19 vaccine. The material sequenced was CD4+ T cells from PBMCs cultured without peptide, taken before COVID-19 vaccination. The rearrangement joins TRBV30 to TRBJ1-5; 7 positions agree with TRBD1. The CDR3 loop is CAWQGQRNQPQHF. DNA of the CDR3: TGTGCCTGGCAGGGACAGCGCAATCAGCCCCAGCATTTT.